The sequence of this T cell receptor (beta chain) was determined in a study of blood T cell repertoires in COVID-19 (dated by TCRdb to the early 2020s). Describing the broader study: Collaborator samples came from the United States, Italy and Spain and covered acute and convalescent phases of COVID-19. Deeply sampled blood TCRbeta repertoires from subjects exposed to, actively infected with, or recovered from COVID-19 were included in the dataset. Where available, HLA class I and class II types were taken from metadata supplied by the sample provider and were not determined by assay-based typing. A de-identified subject ID, COVID-19 status, age in years and sex were almost always included in the sample metadata. A freely available public database, intended as a resource for researchers studying the immune response to SARS-CoV-2, is where the repertoires were released. The material from the prospective study consisted of cDNA or gDNA derived from T cells, B-cell-depleted T cells, or PBMCs. The samples were drawn from the first 160 participants of the ongoing ImmuneRACE study and from 950 to 1,500 subjects provided by 6 global collaborators.

For CDR1 and CDR2, the germline V gene (reference sequence) lists LGHDT and YNNKEL. V ends up 4 bases short and J 2 bases short, with an unmatched junction base count of 5. The CDR3 measures 14 amino acids from cysteine to phenylalanine. CDR3 DNA only is kept here, 42 bases in frame from base 1. In the case of this clone: There is no known antigen for this receptor. Per-nucleotide qualities are absent, and no much larger clonotype sits a single base away.

What the research found in general, with its limitations: How much clinical and demographic metadata was included differed by source and by participant, and the metadata was provided uncurated.

The immunoSEQ Assay, a bias-controlled multiplex PCR, was used to amplify TCRbeta CDR3 regions from genomic DNA. Per the original workflow: The number of nucleated cells in each sample was estimated from the amplification of reference gene primers within the assay. Sequence reads were collapsed and filtered to measure the absolute abundance of every unique TCRbeta CDR3 rearrangement. Productive Simpson clonality was computed per sample as the square root of Simpson's diversity index over productive rearrangements. TCRdb obtained this table from immuneACCESS and retained in-frame rearrangements with V and J assigned. These tables miss some clones; where compared with another copy, unresolved V genes account for less than half of the shortfall, and the remainder is unexplained. The V and J calls and clone size were taken over from that table, and D and trimming were inferred from the DNA. The sample records over 200,000 clones, about 88% of which are singletons. The ten largest clones represent approximately 4.8% of the sample.

Participants in the prospective study were enrolled through a virtual design, were aged about 18 to 89 years, and lived in 24 United States geographic areas. Cohort assignment in the prospective study relied on participant-reported clinical history from a screening survey and a study questionnaire. Exposed participants had been in contact, within 2 weeks of entering the study, with a person who had a PCR-confirmed or clinician-diagnosed case of COVID-19. Each participant in the prospective study had whole blood, serum and a nasopharyngeal or oropharyngeal swab collected by mobile phlebotomists. Prospective study participants could optionally give additional blood draws and questionnaires over a roughly two-month period. Blood samples from the prospective study were shipped frozen or at room temperature prior to DNA extraction.

This TCR came from a woman in her 30s who had been exposed to COVID-19. Sequenced input: PBMCs or T cells enriched from blood (not recorded which). The rearrangement joined TRBV3-1 (or the pseudogene TRBV3-2) to TRBJ2-7; TRBD2 lines up with 7 middle nucleotides. CDR3 region: CASSLGGLAYEQYF. The sequenced DNA is TGTGCCAGCAGCCTTGGAGGACTAGCCTACGAGCAGTACTTC.